A selection of T cell receptor beta chains follows, all from one sample in a study of cytomegalovirus exposure and HLA in healthy donors. TCRdb keeps only in-frame clones here, not all; method: immunoSEQ multiplex PCR. The table lists roughly 150,000 clones, 70% of them singletons. Sequenced material: PBMCs. All receptors derive from a man aged 18 to 29 in good health and CMV-seropositive. Each CDR3 is given with its conserved first and last residue. Clone size is shown for a subset of rows, as once, few, many or a class of expanded clone.

J	V	size	CDR3
TRBJ1-1	TRBV28	-	CASSSGTKNEAFF
TRBJ1-4	TRBV28	-	CASSLGQGKEKLFF
TRBJ1-5	TRBV19	-	CASEPQGVGNQPQHF
TRBJ1-1	TRBV19	once	CASRRRLEDTEAFF
TRBJ2-2	TRBV30	-	CAWSVGEVDRAGELFF
TRBJ1-4	TRBV19	few	CASSRGMAEKLFF
TRBJ2-3	TRBV2	few	CASRIGSGTDTQYF
TRBJ1-2	TRBV6-5	-	CASSQEGLFLRGYTF
TRBJ1-1	TRBV13	once	CASSLAGQTEAFF
TRBJ1-2	TRBV19	-	CASSLRTGGYTF
TRBJ1-2	TRBV6-5	-	CASSYSGGTYGYTF
TRBJ2-2	TRBV30	few	CAWSRRGGGWANAGELFF
TRBJ2-1	TRBV29-1	once	CSVEGLLAGEGGQFF
TRBJ2-4	TRBV5-1	-	CASSLNRGVAKNIQYF
TRBJ1-2	TRBV6-1	-	CASIGGGFDYGYTF
TRBJ1-4	TRBV5-1	-	CASSSEGSTNEKLFF